Detailed here is one T cell receptor (beta chain). Its antigen is still unknown. No base-level quality is on record; no much larger clone is a single base apart. The record originates from a study of early T cells in non-severe SARS-CoV-2 infection (dated by TCRdb to 2020 to 2022). In the study overall: Because TCR sequencing relied on bulk RNA taken from unsorted whole blood, pairing of alpha and beta chains was not possible. Results and caveats for the whole study, not just this receptor: VDJdb matching was skewed toward anti-spike CD8 responses and likely underestimated virus-specific expansions, missing private and CD4 specificities.

Relative to germline, V is 6 bases shorter and J is 5 bases shorter, with 22 bases between their ends. CDR3 length: 16 amino acids, cysteine to phenylalanine. The entry retains the CDR3 DNA only, 48 bases that are in frame from base 1. This was a case-control study nested in a cohort of healthcare workers in London, UK, who had nasopharyngeal swab PCR tests and blood samples taken every week. Between 23 and 31 March 2020, the week of the UK lockdown, healthcare workers were enrolled and then followed up weekly for as long as 16 weeks. Libraries came from 5' RACE. The sample was run on a NextSeq 500. To correct for sequencing error and PCR bias, the TCR library protocol tagged individual cDNA molecules with unique molecular identifiers. Both TCR alpha and beta chains were sequenced, and tight co-correlation was observed between alpha and beta sequence abundances in each sample. As for the authors' bioinformatics: Decombinator V4 was used to annotate the V gene, J gene and CDR3 of the TCR sequences. Expanded TCRs were defined as changing significantly between any two time points under a Poisson model with p below 0.0001. TCR abundances were normalised to the total number of TCRs sequenced per sample and were expressed as counts per million. MAIT TCRs were defined by TRAV1-2 paired with TRAJ12, TRAJ20 or TRAJ33, and iNKT TCRs by TRAV10 paired with TRAJ18. A search of VDJdb, accessed on 1 November 2021, was run for TCRs annotated to CMV, EBV and SARS-CoV-2, with TCRs annotated for multiple antigens excluded. In-frame beta chains were kept once TCRdb had trimmed the public reads at Q25 with fastp and called clones with MiXCR. One record per CDR3 amino acid sequence lists the most common genes and DNA. These V and J calls originate from TCRdb's pipeline instead of the authors' own analysis. For this sample there are some 76,000 distinct CDR3 sequences; about a sixth appear just once. The ten largest clones add up to 9% to 15% of the sample.

The chain is encoded by TRBV12-3 or TRBV12-4 joined to TRBJ2-5; the D gene is perhaps TRBD1, from 6 matching bases. The sample consisted of whole blood. The sequence derives from an adult who was a healthcare worker with PCR-confirmed SARS-CoV-2 infection or an uninfected control (not recorded which). The CDR3 region reads CASRGGEIARGETQYF. The sequenced DNA: TGTGCCAGCAGGGGCGGCGAGATCGCAAGGGGGGAGACCCAGTACTTC.